This T cell receptor (beta chain) was found in a study of control samples from healthy donors and cancer patients. The data were produced by immunoSEQ multiplex PCR, yet TCRdb's version contains in-frame clones alone and is incomplete. The table lists roughly 370,000 clones, approximately 92% of them singletons, with 5.5% to 7.5% in the top ten. The germline V gene has CDR1 SGHTA and CDR2 FQGTGA. Trimming cost V 1 base and J 0 bases; bases outside gene matches: 1. The CDR3 has 15 residues. The receptor's source is a man aged 40-49 years with head and neck cancer. This rearrangement joins TRBV7-3 to TRBJ2-3, with 7 bases matching TRBD2. Specimen: PBMCs. Here the CDR3 reads CASSLNSGSTDTQYF. The CDR3 DNA follows: TGTGCCAGCAGCTTAAATAGCGGGAGCACAGATACGCAGTATTTT. Drawing the rest from reference TRBV7-3 and TRBJ2-3, the complete variable domain is GAGVSQTPSNKVTEKGKYVELRCDPISGHTALYWYRQSLGQGPEFLIYFQGTGAADDSGLPNDRFFAVRPEGSVSTLKIQRTERGDSAVYLCASSLNSGSTDTQYFGPGTRLTVL.